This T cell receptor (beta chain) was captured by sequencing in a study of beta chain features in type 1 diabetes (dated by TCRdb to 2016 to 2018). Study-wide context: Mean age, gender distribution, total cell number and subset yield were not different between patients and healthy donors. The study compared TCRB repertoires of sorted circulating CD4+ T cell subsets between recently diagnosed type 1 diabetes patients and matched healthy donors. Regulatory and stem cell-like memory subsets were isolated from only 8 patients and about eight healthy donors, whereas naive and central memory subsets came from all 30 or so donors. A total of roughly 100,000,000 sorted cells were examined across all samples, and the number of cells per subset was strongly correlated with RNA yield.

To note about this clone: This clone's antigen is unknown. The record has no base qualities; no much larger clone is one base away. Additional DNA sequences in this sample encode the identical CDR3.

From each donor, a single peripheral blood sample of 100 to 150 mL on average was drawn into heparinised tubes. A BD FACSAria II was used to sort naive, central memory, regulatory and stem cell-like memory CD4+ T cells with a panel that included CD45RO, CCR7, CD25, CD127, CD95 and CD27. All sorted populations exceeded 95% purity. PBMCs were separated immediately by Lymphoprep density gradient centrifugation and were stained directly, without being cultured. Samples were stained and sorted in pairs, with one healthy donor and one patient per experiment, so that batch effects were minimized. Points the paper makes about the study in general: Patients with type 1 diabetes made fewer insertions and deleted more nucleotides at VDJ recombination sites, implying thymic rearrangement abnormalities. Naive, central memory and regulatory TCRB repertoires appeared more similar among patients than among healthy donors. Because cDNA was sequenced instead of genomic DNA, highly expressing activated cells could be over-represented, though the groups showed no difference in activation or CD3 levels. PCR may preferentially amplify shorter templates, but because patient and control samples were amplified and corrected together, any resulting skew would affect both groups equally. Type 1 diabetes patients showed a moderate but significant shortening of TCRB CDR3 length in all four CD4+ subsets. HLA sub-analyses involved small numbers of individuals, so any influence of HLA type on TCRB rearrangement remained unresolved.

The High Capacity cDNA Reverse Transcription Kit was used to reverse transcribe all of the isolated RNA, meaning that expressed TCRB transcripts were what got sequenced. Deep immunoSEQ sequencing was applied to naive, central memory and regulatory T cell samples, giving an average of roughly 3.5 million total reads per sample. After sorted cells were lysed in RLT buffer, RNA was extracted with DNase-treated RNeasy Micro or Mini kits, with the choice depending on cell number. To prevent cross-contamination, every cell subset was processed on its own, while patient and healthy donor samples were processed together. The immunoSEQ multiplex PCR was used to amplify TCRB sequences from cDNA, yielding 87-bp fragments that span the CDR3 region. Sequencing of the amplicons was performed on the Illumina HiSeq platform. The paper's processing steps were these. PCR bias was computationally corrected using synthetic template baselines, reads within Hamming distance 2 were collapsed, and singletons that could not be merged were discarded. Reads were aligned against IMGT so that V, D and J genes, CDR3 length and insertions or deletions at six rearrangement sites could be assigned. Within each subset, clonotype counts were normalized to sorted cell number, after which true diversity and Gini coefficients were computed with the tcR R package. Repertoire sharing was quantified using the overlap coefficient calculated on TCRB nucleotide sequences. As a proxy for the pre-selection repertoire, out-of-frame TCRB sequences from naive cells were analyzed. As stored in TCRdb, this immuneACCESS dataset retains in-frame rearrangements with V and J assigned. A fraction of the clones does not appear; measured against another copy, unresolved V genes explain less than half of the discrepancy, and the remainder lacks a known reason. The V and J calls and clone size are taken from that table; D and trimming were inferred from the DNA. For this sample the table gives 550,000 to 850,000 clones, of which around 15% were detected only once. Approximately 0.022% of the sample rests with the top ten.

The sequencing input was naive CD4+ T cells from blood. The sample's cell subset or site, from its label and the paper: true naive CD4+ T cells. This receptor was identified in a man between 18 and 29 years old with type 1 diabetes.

The encoded CDR3 is CASSEEGSYGYTF. The DNA sequence is as follows: TGTGCCAGCAGTGAAGAAGGGAGCTATGGCTACACCTTC. The rearrangement combines TRBV2 with TRBJ1-2, with the D gene not clear enough to name. CDR1 and CDR2, per the germline V gene, are SNHLY and FYNNEI. Cut back by 1 base and 4 bases, the V and J ends lie 7 bases apart. The CDR3 contains 13 residues, cysteine and phenylalanine counted. CDR3 DNA only is kept here, 39 bases in frame from base 1.